The present T cell receptor beta chain was sequenced within a study of blood T cell repertoires in COVID-19. The trim removed 0 bases at V and 1 base at J, leaving 3 bases unmatched. CDR3 size: 16 residues. The germline V gene has CDR1 KGHSH and CDR2 LQKENI. Data came from immunoSEQ multiplex PCR; TCRdb stores just in-frame clones and leaves some out. Of over 50,000 clones listed, roughly four fifths are singletons. Sequenced input: peripheral blood. This TCR came from a human donor in a cohort sampled during active COVID-19. V and J are TRBV18 and TRBJ2-5; TRBD2 matches 9 bases. The CDR3 region has the DNA TGTGCCAGCTCACCACCTCAGCGGGGGGCCCAAGAGACCCAGTACTTC. This gives the protein CASSPPQRGAQETQYF.